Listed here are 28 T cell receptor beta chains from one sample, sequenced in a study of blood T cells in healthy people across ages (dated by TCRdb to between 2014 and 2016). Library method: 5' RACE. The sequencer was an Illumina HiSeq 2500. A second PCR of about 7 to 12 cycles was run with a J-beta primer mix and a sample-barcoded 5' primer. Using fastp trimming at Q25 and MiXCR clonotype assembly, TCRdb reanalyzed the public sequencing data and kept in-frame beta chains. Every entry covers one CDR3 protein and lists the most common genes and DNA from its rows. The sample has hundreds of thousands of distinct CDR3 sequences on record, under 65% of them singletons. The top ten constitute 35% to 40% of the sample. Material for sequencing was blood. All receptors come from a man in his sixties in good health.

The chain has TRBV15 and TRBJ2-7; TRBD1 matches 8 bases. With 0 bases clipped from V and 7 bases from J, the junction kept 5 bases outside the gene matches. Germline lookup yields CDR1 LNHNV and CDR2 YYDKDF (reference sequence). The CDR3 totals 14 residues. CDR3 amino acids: CATSRDRGTGEQYF. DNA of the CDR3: TGTGCCACCAGCAGAGATCGCGGGACAGGTGAGCAGTACTTC.

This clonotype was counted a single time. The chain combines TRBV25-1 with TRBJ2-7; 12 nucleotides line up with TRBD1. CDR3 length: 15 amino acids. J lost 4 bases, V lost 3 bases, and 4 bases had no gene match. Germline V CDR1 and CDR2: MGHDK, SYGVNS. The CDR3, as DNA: TGTGCCAGCAGTGATGCGGGACAGGGGGCGTACGAGCAGTACTTC. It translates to CASSDAGQGAYEQYF.

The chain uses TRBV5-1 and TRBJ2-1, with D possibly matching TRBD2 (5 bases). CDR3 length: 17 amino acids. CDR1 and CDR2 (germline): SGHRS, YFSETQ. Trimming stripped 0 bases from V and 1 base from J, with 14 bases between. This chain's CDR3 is CASSLASLVQSYNEQFF. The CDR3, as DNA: TGCGCCAGCAGCTTGGCCTCACTAGTTCAGTCCTACAATGAGCAGTTCTTC.

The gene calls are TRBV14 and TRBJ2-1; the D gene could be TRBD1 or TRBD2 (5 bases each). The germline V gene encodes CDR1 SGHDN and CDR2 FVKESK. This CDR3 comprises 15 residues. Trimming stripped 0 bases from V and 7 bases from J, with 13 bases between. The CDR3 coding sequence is TGTGCCAGCAGCCAAGAGGGACCTGGAAAGAATGAGCAGTTCTTC. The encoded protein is CASSQEGPGKNEQFF.

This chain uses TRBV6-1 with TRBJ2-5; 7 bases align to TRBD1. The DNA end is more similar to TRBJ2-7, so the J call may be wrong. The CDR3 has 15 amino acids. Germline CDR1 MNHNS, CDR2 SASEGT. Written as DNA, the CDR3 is TGTGCCAGCAGTGAAGCCACCGACAGGGATCACGAGCAGTACTTC. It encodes CASSEATDRDHEQYF.

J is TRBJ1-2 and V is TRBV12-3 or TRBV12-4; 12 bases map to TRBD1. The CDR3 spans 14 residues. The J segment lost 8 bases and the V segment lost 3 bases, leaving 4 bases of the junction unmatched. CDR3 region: CASSFRDRGQGYTF. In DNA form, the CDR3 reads TGTGCCAGCAGTTTCCGGGACAGGGGGCAGGGCTACACCTTC.

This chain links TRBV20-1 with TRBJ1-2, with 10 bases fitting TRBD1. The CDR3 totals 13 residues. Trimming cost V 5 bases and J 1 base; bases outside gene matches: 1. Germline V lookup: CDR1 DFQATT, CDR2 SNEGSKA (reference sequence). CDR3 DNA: TGCAGTGCTCGGGACAGGGGTAACTATGGCTACACCTTC. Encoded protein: CSARDRGNYGYTF.

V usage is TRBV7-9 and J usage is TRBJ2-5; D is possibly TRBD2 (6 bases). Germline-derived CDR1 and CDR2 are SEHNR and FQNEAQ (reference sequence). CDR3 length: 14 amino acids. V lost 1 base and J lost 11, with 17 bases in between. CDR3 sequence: CASSLGISPGEQYF. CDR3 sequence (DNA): TGTGCCAGCAGCTTAGGTATCTCGCCGGGGGAGCAGTACTTC.

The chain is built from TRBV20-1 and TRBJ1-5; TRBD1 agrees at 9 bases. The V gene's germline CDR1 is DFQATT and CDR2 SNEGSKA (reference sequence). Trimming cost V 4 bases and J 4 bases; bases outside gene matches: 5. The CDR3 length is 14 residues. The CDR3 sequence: CSAIGTGTNQPQHF. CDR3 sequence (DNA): TGCAGTGCTATCGGGACAGGGACGAATCAGCCCCAGCATTTT.

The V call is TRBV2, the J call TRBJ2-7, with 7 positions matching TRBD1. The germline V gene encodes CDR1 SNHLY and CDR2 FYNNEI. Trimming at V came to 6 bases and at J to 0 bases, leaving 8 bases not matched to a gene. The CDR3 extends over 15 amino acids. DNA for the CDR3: TGTGCCAGCAGGATAGGGACAGCCAGCTCCTACGAGCAGTACTTC. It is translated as CASRIGTASSYEQYF. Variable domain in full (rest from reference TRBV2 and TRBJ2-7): EPEVTQTPSHQVTQMGQEVILRCVPISNHLYFYWYRQILGQKVEFLVSFYNNEISEKSEIFDDQFSVERPDGSNFTLKIRSTKLEDSAMYFCASRIGTASSYEQYFGPGTRLTVT.

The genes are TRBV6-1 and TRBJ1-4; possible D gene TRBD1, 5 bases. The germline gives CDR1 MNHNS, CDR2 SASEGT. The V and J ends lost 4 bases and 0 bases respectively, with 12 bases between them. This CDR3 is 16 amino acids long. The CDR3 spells CASSALGRSTNEKLFF. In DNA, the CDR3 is TGTGCCAGCAGTGCCCTGGGACGGTCAACTAATGAAAAACTGTTTTTT.

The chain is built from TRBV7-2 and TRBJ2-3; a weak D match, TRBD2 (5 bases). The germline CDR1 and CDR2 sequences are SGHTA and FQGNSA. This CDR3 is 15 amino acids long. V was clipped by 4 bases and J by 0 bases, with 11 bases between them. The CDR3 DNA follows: TGTGCCAGCAGCTCGCGACGGACTAGCACAGATACGCAGTATTTT. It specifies CASSSRRTSTDTQYF.

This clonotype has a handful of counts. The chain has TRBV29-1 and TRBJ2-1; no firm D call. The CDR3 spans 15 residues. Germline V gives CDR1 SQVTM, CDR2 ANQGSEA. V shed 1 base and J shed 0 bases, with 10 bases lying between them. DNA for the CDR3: TGCAGCGTTGAAGGTGGTGGGGTCTCCTACAATGAGCAGTTCTTC. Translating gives CSVEGGGVSYNEQFF.

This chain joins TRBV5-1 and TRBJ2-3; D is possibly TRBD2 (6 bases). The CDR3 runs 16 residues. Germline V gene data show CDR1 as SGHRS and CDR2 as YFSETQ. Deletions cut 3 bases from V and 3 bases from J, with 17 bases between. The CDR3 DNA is TGCGCCAGCAGCTCGAACGCGGGGCCCTTAACAGATACGCAGTATTTT. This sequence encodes CASSSNAGPLTDTQYF.

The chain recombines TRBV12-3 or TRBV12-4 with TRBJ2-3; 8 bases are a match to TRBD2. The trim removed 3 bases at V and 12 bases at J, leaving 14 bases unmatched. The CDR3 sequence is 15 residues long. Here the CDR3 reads CASSFPSGLGPIQYF. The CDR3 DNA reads TGTGCCAGCAGTTTTCCCTCGGGACTAGGGCCCATTCAGTATTTT.

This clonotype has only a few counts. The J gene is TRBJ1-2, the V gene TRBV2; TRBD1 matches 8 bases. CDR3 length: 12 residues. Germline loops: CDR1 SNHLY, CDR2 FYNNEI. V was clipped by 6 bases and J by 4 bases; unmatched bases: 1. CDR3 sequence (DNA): TGTGCCAGCAGAGACAGGGGCTATGGCTACACCTTC. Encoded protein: CASRDRGYGYTF. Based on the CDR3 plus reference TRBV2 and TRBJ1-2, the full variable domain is EPEVTQTPSHQVTQMGQEVILRCVPISNHLYFYWYRQILGQKVEFLVSFYNNEISEKSEIFDDQFSVERPDGSNFTLKIRSTKLEDSAMYFCASRDRGYGYTFGSGTRLTVV.

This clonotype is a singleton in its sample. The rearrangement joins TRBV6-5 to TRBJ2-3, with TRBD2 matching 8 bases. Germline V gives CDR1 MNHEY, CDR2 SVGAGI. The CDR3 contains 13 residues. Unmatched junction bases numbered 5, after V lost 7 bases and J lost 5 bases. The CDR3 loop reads CASTISGGDTQYF. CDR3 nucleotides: TGTGCCAGCACCATAAGCGGGGGAGATACGCAGTATTTT.

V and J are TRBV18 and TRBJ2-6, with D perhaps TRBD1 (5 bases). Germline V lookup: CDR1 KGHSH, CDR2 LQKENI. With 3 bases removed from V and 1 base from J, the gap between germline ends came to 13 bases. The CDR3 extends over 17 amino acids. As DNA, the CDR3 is TGTGCCAGCTCACCTAGACAGCTACAATCTGGGGCCAACGTCCTGACTTTC. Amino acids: CASSPRQLQSGANVLTF.

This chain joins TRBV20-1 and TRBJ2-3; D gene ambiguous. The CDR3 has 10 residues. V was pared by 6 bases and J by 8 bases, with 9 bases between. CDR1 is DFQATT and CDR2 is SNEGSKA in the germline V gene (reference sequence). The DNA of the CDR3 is TGCAGTGCCGGCTCAAGTACGCAGTATTTT. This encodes CSAGSSTQYF.

The CDR3 region is CASSSVGPEFNEQFF. The CDR3 coding sequence is TGCGCCAGCAGCTCGGTTGGACCGGAATTTAATGAGCAGTTCTTC. The chain recombines TRBV5-1 with TRBJ2-1; D unresolved. Germline-derived CDR1 and CDR2 are SGHRS and YFSETQ. With 3 bases removed from V and 7 bases from J, the gap between germline ends came to 17 bases. The CDR3 has 15 residues.

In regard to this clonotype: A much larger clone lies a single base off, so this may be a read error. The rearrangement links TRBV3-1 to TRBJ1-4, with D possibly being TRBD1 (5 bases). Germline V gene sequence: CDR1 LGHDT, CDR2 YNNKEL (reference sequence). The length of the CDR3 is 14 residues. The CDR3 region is CANSRRQPNEKLFF. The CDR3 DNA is TGTGCCAACAGCCGAAGACAGCCTAATGAAAAACTGTTTTTT.

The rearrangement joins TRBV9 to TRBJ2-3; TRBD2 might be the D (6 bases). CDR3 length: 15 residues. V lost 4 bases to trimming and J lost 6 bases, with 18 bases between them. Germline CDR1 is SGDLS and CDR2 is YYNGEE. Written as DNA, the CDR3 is TGTGCCAGCAGCCTGAGCCCGACTAGTAGCGATACGCAGTATTTT. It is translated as CASSLSPTSSDTQYF.

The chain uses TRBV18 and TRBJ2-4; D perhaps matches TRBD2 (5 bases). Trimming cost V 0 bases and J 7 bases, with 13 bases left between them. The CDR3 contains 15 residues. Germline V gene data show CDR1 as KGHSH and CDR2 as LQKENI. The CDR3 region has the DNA TGTGCCAGCTCACCACCGGCACTAGATCGGAACATTCAGTACTTC. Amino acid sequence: CASSPPALDRNIQYF. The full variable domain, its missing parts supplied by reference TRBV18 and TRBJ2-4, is NAGVMQNPRHLVRRRGQEARLRCSPMKGHSHVYWYRQLPEEGLKFMVYLQKENIIDESGMPKERFSAEFPKEGPSILRIQQVVRGDSAAYFCASSPPALDRNIQYFGAGTRLSVL.

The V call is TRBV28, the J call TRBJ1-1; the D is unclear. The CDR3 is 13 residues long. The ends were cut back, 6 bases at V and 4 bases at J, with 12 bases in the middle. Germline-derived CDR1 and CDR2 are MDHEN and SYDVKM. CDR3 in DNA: TGTGCCAGCAGCCTCGGGTGGAGCACTGAAGCTTTCTTT. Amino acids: CASSLGWSTEAFF.

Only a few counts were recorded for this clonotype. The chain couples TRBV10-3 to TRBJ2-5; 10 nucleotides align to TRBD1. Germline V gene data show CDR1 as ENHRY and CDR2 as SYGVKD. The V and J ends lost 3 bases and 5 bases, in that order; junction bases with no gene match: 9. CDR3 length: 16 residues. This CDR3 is CAISESGQGGLETQYF. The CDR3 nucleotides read TGTGCCATCAGTGAATCTGGACAGGGGGGTCTCGAGACCCAGTACTTC.

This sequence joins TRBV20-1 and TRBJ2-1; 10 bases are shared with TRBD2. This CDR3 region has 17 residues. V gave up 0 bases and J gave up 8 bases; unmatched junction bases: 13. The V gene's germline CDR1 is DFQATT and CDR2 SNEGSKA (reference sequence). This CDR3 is CSARDPFRAGGRDEQFF. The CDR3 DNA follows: TGCAGTGCTAGAGACCCCTTCAGAGCGGGGGGGCGGGATGAGCAGTTCTTC.

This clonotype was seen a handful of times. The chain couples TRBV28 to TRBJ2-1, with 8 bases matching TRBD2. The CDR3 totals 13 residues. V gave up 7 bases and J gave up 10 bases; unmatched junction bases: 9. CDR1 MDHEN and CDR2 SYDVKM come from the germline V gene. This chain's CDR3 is CASTGGLSREQFF. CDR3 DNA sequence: TGTGCCAGCACGGGGGGGCTCTCCCGGGAGCAGTTCTTC.

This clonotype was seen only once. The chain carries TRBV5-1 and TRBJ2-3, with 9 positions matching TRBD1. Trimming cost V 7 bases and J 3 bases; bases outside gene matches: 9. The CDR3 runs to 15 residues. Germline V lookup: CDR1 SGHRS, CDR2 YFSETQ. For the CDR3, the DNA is TGCGCCAGCGTACAGGCGGGACAGGGTACAGATACGCAGTATTTT. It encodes CASVQAGQGTDTQYF. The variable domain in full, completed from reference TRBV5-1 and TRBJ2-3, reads KAGVTQTPRYLIKTRGQQVTLSCSPISGHRSVSWYQQTPGQGLQFLFEYFSETQRNKGNFPGRFSGRQFSNSRSEMNVSTLELGDSALYLCASVQAGQGTDTQYFGPGTRLTVL.